The text below deals with one T cell receptor beta chain. The antigen remains unidentified. An approximately 180 ng quantity of DNA, around 30,000 T cell genomes, went into the sorted-subset replicate PCRs. Sequencing used immunoSEQ multiplex PCR; TCRdb keeps in-frame clones, though not all of them. The data contain about 1,900,000 clones, just under 95% of them singletons. This sample stems from a study of shared clonotypes between healthy human individuals. At the level of the study: CD4 naive and CD4 memory each took three plates per donor, while CD8 naive took two and CD8 memory one. Study-level points and caveats: Generation probability values for non-shared clonotypes were lower than those for clonotypes shared by all four donors.

Germline CDR1 reads MNHEY; CDR2 reads SVGAGI. The germline V and J ends were trimmed by 2 bases and 8 bases, with 7 bases remaining between them. The CDR3 has 12 residues. CD45RO-negative cells were positively selected for CCR7, leaving out terminally differentiated effector memory CD45RA+ cells. The sequencing sample was made of naive CD8+ T cells sorted from blood. This clonotype was sampled from a man aged 18-30 years in good health. The chain combines TRBV6-5 with TRBJ2-1; D unresolved. CDR3 sequence reads: CASSYGSHEQFF. The CDR3 nucleotides read TGTGCCAGCAGTTACGGTTCACATGAGCAGTTCTTC.